This T cell receptor (beta chain) is from a study of T cell repertoires in cytomegalovirus infection. The length of the CDR3 is 13 residues. Germline-derived CDR1 and CDR2 are SGHVS and FNYEAQ. One entry per CDR3 protein, called by TCRdb with MiXCR from the reads. This repertoire shows roughly 60,000 distinct CDR3 sequences, 33% found once; its top ten account for about two thirds. For this clonotype: Antigen specificity is unknown.

The chain links TRBV7-6 to TRBJ2-5; D may be TRBD2 (7 bases). The receptor comes from a human donor in good health (CMV status not recorded). Some clones in this sample may be carry-over from other donors' samples. The specimen was PBMCs, sequenced either directly or after in vitro stimulation (not recorded which). The CDR3 DNA is TGTGCGGGAGGGCAGGGGTCGGAGGAGACCCAGTACTTC. Residues: CAGGQGSEETQYF.